What follows is one TCR beta chain and its context. The CDR3 runs to 15 residues. Germline V CDR1 and CDR2: SNHLY, FYNNEI. Between the trimmed V and J ends, which lost 3 bases and 2 bases, there was a span of 13 bases. The data are from a study of cytomegalovirus exposure and HLA in healthy donors. Only in-frame clones appear in the TCRdb table, and some are missing; sequencing was by immunoSEQ multiplex PCR. The profile shows roughly 130,000 clones, approximately 84% of them singletons. The sequence was collected from a woman aged 30 to 39 in good health and CMV-seronegative. The chain uses TRBV2 and TRBJ2-5; D might be TRBD1 (7 bases). Sequenced material: PBMCs. CDR3 region: CASSDQGGRQETQYF. CDR3 in DNA: TGTGCCAGCAGTGATCAGGGGGGAAGACAAGAGACCCAGTACTTC.